Each of the 4 T cell receptor beta chains below was sequenced from the same sample in a study of identical twins. MiXCR, applied by TCRdb to the 5' RACE reads, yields one record per CDR3 protein. This repertoire shows 200,000 to 300,000 distinct CDR3 sequences, over 9.5% found once; its top ten account for 3.5% to 5%. This sample was also put to use in a study of yellow fever vaccine responses in identical twins.

The source material was memory (CD45RO+) T cells sorted from blood. The receptor source for this set is a woman aged 18-29 years in good health.

The J gene is TRBJ1-2, the V gene TRBV7-9; maybe TRBD1 (6 bases). The CDR3 covers 17 residues. The V and J ends lost 3 bases and 3 bases respectively, with 20 bases between them. Per germline, CDR1 SEHNR and CDR2 FQNEAQ (reference sequence). CDR3 region: CASSFGQLTSPDYGYTF. For the CDR3, the DNA is TGTGCCAGCAGCTTTGGACAGCTTACTTCCCCCGACTATGGCTACACCTTC.

The sample holds many counts of this clonotype. V and J are TRBV28 and TRBJ2-7, with D possibly matching TRBD2 (5 bases). The CDR3 runs 14 residues. V was pared by 5 bases and J by 2 bases, with 13 bases between. Per germline, CDR1 MDHEN and CDR2 SYDVKM. The DNA of the CDR3 is TGTGCCAGCAGTACTCCAGGAGGTCCCTACGAGCAGTACTTC. As protein: CASSTPGGPYEQYF. The full variable domain, with the rest looked up from reference TRBV28 and TRBJ2-7, is DVKVTQSSRYLVKRTGEKVFLECVQDMDHENMFWYRQDPGLGLRLIYFSYDVKMKEKGDIPEGYSVSREKKERFSLILESASTNQTSMYLCASSTPGGPYEQYFGPGTRLTVT.

In this sample, this clonotype turned up a few times. V is TRBV7-9 and J is TRBJ1-1; 8 bases agree with TRBD1. Per the germline V gene, CDR1 is SEHNR and CDR2 is FQNEAQ (reference sequence). This CDR3 contains 11 residues. With V trimmed by 5 bases and J by 11 bases, 4 bases remained unmatched. The CDR3 loop reads CASSGTGGAFF. CDR3 sequence (DNA): TGTGCCAGCAGCGGCACAGGGGGGGCTTTCTTT.

This clonotype was detected a few times. This sequence joins TRBV28 and TRBJ2-5; the match to TRBD2 covers 10 bases. CDR1 MDHEN and CDR2 SYDVKM come from the germline V gene. This CDR3 comprises 19 residues. The V gene end was trimmed by 1 base and the J gene end by 5 bases; junction bases not matched to a gene: 16. The CDR3 coding sequence is TGTGCCAGCAGTTTATTCAGTGGATCCAGCGGGGGGGCCGCTGAGACCCAGTACTTC. Its protein is CASSLFSGSSGGAAETQYF.